These 11 T cell receptor beta chains came from one sample sequenced in a study of blood T cell repertoires in COVID-19 (dated by TCRdb to 2018 to 2021). Library creation used the immunoSEQ multiplex PCR assay. TCRdb mirrors the immuneACCESS table, restricted to in-frame sequences. Some clones are absent from its copies; in checked studies, under half trace to an unresolved V gene, and the reason for the others is unknown. Present in this sample are approximately 230,000 clones, roughly four fifths of which were seen just once. The top ten hold 15% of the sample. The source material was PBMCs or T cells enriched from blood (not recorded which). These receptors were obtained from a man aged 35 to 55 who had recovered from COVID-19.

The chain combines TRBV10-3 with TRBJ2-5; TRBD2 is a possible D gene (5 bases). V was trimmed by 0 bases and J by 5 bases, leaving 13 bases between them. This CDR3 comprises 15 residues. The germline V gene encodes CDR1 ENHRY and CDR2 SYGVKD. The CDR3 nucleotides are TGTGCCATCAGTGAGTCAGGTAGCGAGGAGGAGACCCAGTACTTC. Translated: CAISESGSEEETQYF.

J is TRBJ1-3 and V is TRBV7-2; TRBD1 matches at 9 bases. CDR3 length: 15 amino acids. From germline, CDR1 is SGHTA and CDR2 FQGNSA. Trimming removed 5 bases from V and 4 bases from J; junction bases left unmatched: 6. The CDR3 spells CASSKGTGKGNTIYF. The CDR3 DNA reads as TGTGCCAGCAGCAAGGGGACAGGGAAAGGAAACACCATATATTTT. The whole variable domain, filled in from reference TRBV7-2 and TRBJ1-3, reads GAGVSQSPSNKVTEKGKDVELRCDPISGHTALYWYRQSLGQGLEFLIYFQGNSAPDKSGLPSDRFSAERTGGSVSTLTIQRTQQEDSAVYLCASSKGTGKGNTIYFGEGSWLTVV.

CDR3 protein: CASSLAYRDQPQHF. The DNA for the CDR3 is TGTGCCAGCAGCTTAGCCTACAGGGATCAGCCCCAGCATTTT. V usage is TRBV7-2 and J usage is TRBJ1-5, with a possible D match to TRBD1 (6 bases). V was cut by 0 bases and J by 5 bases, with 8 bases left in between. The germline V gene encodes CDR1 SGHTA and CDR2 FQGNSA. The CDR3 runs 14 residues.

The gene calls are TRBV28 and TRBJ2-3; the match to TRBD2 covers 8 bases. CDR1 and CDR2 (germline): MDHEN, SYDVKM. V lost 7 bases, J lost 2 bases, and 8 bases stayed unmatched. The length of the CDR3 is 15 residues. The CDR3 coding sequence is TGTGCCAGCACTCCCGGGGGGGACTCCACAGATACGCAGTATTTT. It yields the protein CASTPGGDSTDTQYF.

The chain employs TRBV10-3 and TRBJ2-1; D is unclear. Germline V gives CDR1 ENHRY, CDR2 SYGVKD. Deletions cut 10 bases from V and 6 bases from J, with 13 bases between. The CDR3 is made up of 12 amino acids. The CDR3 here is CANAAGGNEQFF. The CDR3 DNA reads as TGTGCCAACGCAGCCGGCGGCAATGAGCAGTTCTTC.

The rearrangement uses TRBV5-5 and TRBJ2-3; the D gene is possibly TRBD2 (6 bases). Germline lookup yields CDR1 SGHKS and CDR2 YYEKEE (reference sequence). Between the trimmed V and J ends, which lost 1 base and 3 bases, there was a span of 15 bases. The CDR3 consists of 16 residues. CDR3 DNA sequence: TGTGCCAGCAGCTTGTTCGGCGGGAAGGTGACAGATACGCAGTATTTT. This codes for CASSLFGGKVTDTQYF.

The chain employs TRBV20-1 and TRBJ1-2; D gene ambiguous. The V and J ends lost 1 base and 8 bases respectively, with 5 bases between them. CDR1 and CDR2 (germline): DFQATT, SNEGSKA (reference sequence). The CDR3 length is 10 residues. This CDR3 reads CSARGGGYTF. CDR3 coding DNA: TGCAGTGCTAGAGGAGGAGGCTACACCTTC.

The chain recombines TRBV5-1 with TRBJ1-1, with D possibly TRBD1 on 5 matching bases. The length of the CDR3 is 17 residues. V shed 5 bases and J shed 2 bases, with 22 bases lying between them. Germline V gene data show CDR1 as SGHRS and CDR2 as YFSETQ. The CDR3 sequence is CASRRAIGVNTNTEAFF. Written as DNA, the CDR3 is TGCGCCAGCAGACGAGCTATAGGGGTTAACACAAACACTGAAGCTTTCTTT.

The V gene is TRBV7-6, the J gene TRBJ1-1; D might be TRBD1 (6 bases). This CDR3 contains 14 residues. The V end was cut by 6 bases, the J end by 5 bases, with 16 bases between. Per germline, CDR1 SGHVS and CDR2 FNYEAQ. The CDR3 loop is CASSQTRGETEAFF. The CDR3 DNA reads as TGTGCCAGCAGTCAGACCAGGGGTGAGACTGAAGCTTTCTTT.

J is TRBJ2-2 and V is TRBV7-9; 10 bases are a match to TRBD2. V shed 3 bases and J 3 bases; nucleotides not matched to a gene: 7. The CDR3 length is 17 residues. Germline CDR1 and CDR2: SEHNR and FQNEAQ (reference sequence). The CDR3 DNA follows: TGTGCCAGCAGCTTTACCCCAGCGGGAGGGGACACCGGGGAGCTGTTTTTT. Translated, it gives CASSFTPAGGDTGELFF.

The V gene is TRBV4-1, the J gene TRBJ2-7; 9 bases match TRBD2. This CDR3 is 16 amino acids long. The V gene's germline CDR1 is MGHRA and CDR2 YSYEKL. The J segment lost 1 base and the V segment lost 2 bases, leaving 6 bases of the junction unmatched. CDR3 bases: TGCGCCAGCAGCCAACCCGGACTAGCGCAATCCTACGAGCAGTACTTC. This encodes CASSQPGLAQSYEQYF.